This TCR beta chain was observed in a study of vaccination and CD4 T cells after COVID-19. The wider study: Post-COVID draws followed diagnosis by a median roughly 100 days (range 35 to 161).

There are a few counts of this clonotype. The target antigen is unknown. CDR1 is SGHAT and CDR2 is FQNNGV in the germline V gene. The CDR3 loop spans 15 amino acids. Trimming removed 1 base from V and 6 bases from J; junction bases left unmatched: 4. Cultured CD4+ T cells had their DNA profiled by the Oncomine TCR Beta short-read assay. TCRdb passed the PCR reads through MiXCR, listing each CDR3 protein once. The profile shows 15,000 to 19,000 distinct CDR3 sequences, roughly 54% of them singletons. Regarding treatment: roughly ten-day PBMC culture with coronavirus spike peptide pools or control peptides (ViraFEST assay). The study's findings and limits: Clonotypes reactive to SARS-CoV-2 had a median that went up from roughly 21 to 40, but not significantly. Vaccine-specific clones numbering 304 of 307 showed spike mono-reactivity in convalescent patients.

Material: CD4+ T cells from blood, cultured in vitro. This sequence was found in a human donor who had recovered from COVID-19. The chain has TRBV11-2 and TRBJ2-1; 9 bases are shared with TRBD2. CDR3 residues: CASSLGASGVNEQFF. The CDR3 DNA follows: TGTGCCAGCAGCTTAGGGGCTAGCGGGGTCAATGAGCAGTTCTTC.